This entry describes one T cell receptor (beta chain). Its antigen is not yet known. Base qualities are not recorded, but no much larger clone differs from it by a single base. The library came from the immunoSEQ multiplex PCR assay. TCRdb holds this immuneACCESS table with in-frame rearrangements only. Some clones are missing; in checked studies, unresolved V genes explain under half, and the rest has no known cause. In all, the sample holds more than 65,000 clones, and around nine tenths of those were seen once. In total, the top ten clones hold roughly 3.3% of the sample. The data are from a study of T cell changes during pregnancy in multiple sclerosis (dated by TCRdb to 2018 to 2020). Looking at the study overall: In women with multiple sclerosis, the researchers looked at how the T cell repertoire shifted as pregnancy progressed.

The CDR3, cysteine through phenylalanine, is 18 amino acids long. The sequence is cut down to CDR3 DNA, 54 bases in frame from base 1. As encoded in the germline V gene (reference sequence), CDR1 is MNHEY while CDR2 is SMNVEV. V is cut by 1 base and J by 1 base, and the space between the germline ends is 18 bases. This chain is built from TRBV27 and TRBJ2-3; the D region possibly corresponds to TRBD2 (5 bases align). The sample consisted of peripheral blood, taken before pregnancy. The TCR originated in a female donor with multiple sclerosis, enrolled in a pregnancy study. For the CDR3, the sequence is CASSLFPPAGRGTDTQYF. The nucleotide sequence reads TGTGCCAGCAGTTTATTCCCCCCTGCGGGTCGAGGCACAGATACGCAGTATTTT.